These T cell receptor beta chains were read from a single sample in a study of blood T cell repertoires in COVID-19. Produced via immunoSEQ multiplex PCR; TCRdb's table is partial and in-frame only. This sample has around 500,000 clones; 75% to 90% occur once, and the top ten carry 3.2%. The source material was peripheral blood. These receptors originate from a human donor in a cohort sampled during active COVID-19. Both conserved end residues are part of each CDR3. D genes are given only for firm matches. Clone size, where shown, is once, few, many, or a class for clones that have expanded.

clone_size	j_call	d_call	v_call	cdr3_aa	cdr3_nt
.	TRBJ1-5	.	TRBV20-1	CSAPTGSHAAF	TGCAGTGCTCCGACCGGGTCACACGCGGCTTTT
.	TRBJ2-5	.	TRBV29-1	CSVERTGFAGETQYF	TGCAGCGTTGAGCGGACTGGGTTTGCGGGAGAGACCCAGTACTTC
.	TRBJ2-1	TRBD1	TRBV7-2	CASSFSGTGGFNEQFF	TGTGCCAGCAGCTTTTCCGGGACAGGGGGCTTCAATGAGCAGTTCTTC
.	TRBJ1-2	.	TRBV9	CASSGANRGYTF	TGTGCCAGCAGCGGGGCGAACCGGGGCTACACCTTC
.	TRBJ1-4	.	TRBV19	CASSITWRVELNEKLFF	TGTGCCAGTAGTATCACGTGGAGGGTCGAACTCAATGAAAAACTGTTTTTT
once	TRBJ1-2	.	TRBV3-1/TRBV3-2	CASSLSRGAGGYTF	TGTGCCAGCAGCCTCTCGCGGGGGGCCGGTGGCTACACCTTC
.	TRBJ1-1	.	TRBV27	CASNAGGAAKAFF	TGTGCCAGCAACGCGGGGGGGGCTGCTAAAGCTTTCTTT
.	TRBJ2-1	.	TRBV30	CAWSVLRVSSYNEQFF	TGTGCCTGGAGTGTACTGCGGGTTAGCTCCTACAATGAGCAGTTCTTC
.	TRBJ2-3	TRBD1	TRBV3-1/TRBV3-2	CASSAGQGSGDTQYF	TGTGCCAGCAGCGCGGGACAGGGGTCAGGAGATACGCAGTATTTT
once	TRBJ2-7	TRBD2	TRBV30	CAWNAGRTSGSKYEQYF	TGTGCCTGGAATGCCGGACGGACTAGCGGGTCTAAATACGAGCAGTACTTC
once	TRBJ2-5	TRBD2	TRBV19	CASSTWGLAGTKTQYF	TGTGCCAGTAGTACGTGGGGACTAGCGGGAACCAAGACCCAGTACTTC
.	TRBJ1-4	TRBD1	TRBV18	CASSPLSGQGATNEKLFF	TGTGCCAGCTCACCTCTGTCCGGGCAGGGGGCAACTAATGAAAAACTGTTTTTT
few	TRBJ2-1	TRBD2	TRBV16	CASSQSGVAGGPSYNEQFF	TGTGCCAGCAGCCAATCGGGGGTAGCGGGAGGGCCGTCGTACAATGAGCAGTTCTTC
.	TRBJ2-5	TRBD2	TRBV9	CASSVAGHETQYF	TGTGCCAGCAGTGTAGCGGGACACGAGACCCAGTACTTC